What follows is one TCR beta chain and its context. With 3 bases removed from V and 3 bases from J, the gap between germline ends came to 8 bases. CDR3 size: 13 residues. The data derive from a study of blood T cell repertoires in COVID-19. Whole-study context: COVID-19 samples, acute and convalescent, were from the United States, Italy and Spain. The cDNA or gDNA used as material had been derived from T cells, B-cell-depleted T cells, or PBMCs.

The authors' processing: Counts of nucleated cells, estimated from reference gene primer amplification, were obtained. Clones were sequenced by immunoSEQ multiplex PCR, and TCRdb holds only the in-frame ones, with some missing. V and J calls plus clone size are reproduced from that table; the DNA served to infer D and trimming. The data show 210,000 or so clones, around 80% seen once. The sequenced sample was peripheral blood. V usage is TRBV12-3 or TRBV12-4 and J usage is TRBJ2-5; TRBD1 is a possible D gene (5 bases). This receptor was identified in a woman of 80 years or more with active or convalescent COVID-19. The DNA for the CDR3 is TGTGCCAGCAGTTTGACAGCAAAAGAGACCCAGTACTTC. Translation: CASSLTAKETQYF.